One and the same sample provided the 25 T cell receptor beta chains below, sequenced in a study of cytomegalovirus exposure and HLA in healthy donors. PCR primers comprised 60 Vbeta and 13 Jbeta primers. Sequenced by immunoSEQ multiplex PCR; TCRdb stores in-frame clones only, minus some. The table has just over 150,000 clones, 80% to 85% seen once. Sequencing input: PBMCs. The receptor set was obtained from a man aged 18 to 29 in good health and CMV-seronegative.

This clone was observed a single time. The junction differs from germline at one of its ends, possibly a read error. The V and J genes are TRBV7-9 and TRBJ1-3; D ambiguous. Looked up from germline, CDR1 is SEHNR and CDR2 is FQNEAQ (reference sequence). The CDR3 has 16 amino acids. CDR3 nucleotides: TGTTCCAGCAGCTTACAGACACTTAGCTCTGGAAACACCATATATTTT. It encodes CSSSLQTLSSGNTIYF. The complete variable domain, with remaining parts taken from reference TRBV7-9 and TRBJ1-3, reads DTGVSQNPRHKITKRGQNVTFRCDPISEHNRLYWYRQTLGQGPEFLTYFQNEAQLEKSRLLSDRFSAERPKGSFSTLEIQRTEQGDSAMYLCSSSLQTLSSGNTIYFGEGSWLTVV.

The chain uses TRBV10-3 and TRBJ2-7; 8 nucleotides agree with TRBD1. The CDR3 spans 14 residues. CDR1 is ENHRY and CDR2 is SYGVKD in the germline V gene. V was clipped by 4 bases and J by 6 bases; unmatched bases: 8. The CDR3 is CAISGTGLIAEQYF. The DNA for the CDR3 is TGTGCCATCAGTGGGACAGGGCTGATCGCCGAGCAGTACTTC.

The chain is built from TRBV6-5 and TRBJ2-2, with D tentatively TRBD2 (5 bases). Germline-derived CDR1 and CDR2 are MNHEY and SVGAGI. V was cut by 11 bases and J by 8 bases, with 15 bases left in between. This CDR3 region has 12 residues. Here the CDR3 reads CASRRGVGELFF. Written as DNA, the CDR3 is TGTGCCTCTCGTCGGGGTGTGGGGGAGCTGTTTTTT.

This clone was seen a single time. Here the CDR3 reads CASSPATGSLSYEQYF. DNA for the CDR3: TGTGCCAGCAGCCCAGCGACAGGGTCCCTCTCCTACGAGCAGTACTTC. This chain joins TRBV7-2 and TRBJ2-7; 7 nucleotides align to TRBD1. The CDR3 covers 16 residues. With 5 bases clipped from V and 0 bases from J, the junction kept 10 bases outside the gene matches. The germline V gene encodes CDR1 SGHTA and CDR2 FQGNSA.

The table lists this clone with a count of one. The genes are TRBV30 and TRBJ2-5, with a possible D match to TRBD2 (6 bases). Germline loops: CDR1 GTSNPN, CDR2 SVGIG (reference sequence). The germline V and J ends were trimmed by 2 bases and 5 bases, with 15 bases remaining between them. The CDR3 totals 14 residues. The CDR3 loop reads CAWSLGRTRETQYF. Written as DNA, the CDR3 is TGTGCCTGGAGTCTTGGGAGGACACGGGAGACCCAGTACTTC.

V and J are TRBV2 and TRBJ2-7; the D gene is possibly TRBD2 (5 bases). Per germline, CDR1 SNHLY and CDR2 FYNNEI. The CDR3 covers 13 residues. V was shortened by 9 bases and J by 5 bases, with 17 bases between the two germline ends. The CDR3 coding sequence is TGTGCCAGTGGGGTAGTACCCGGGGACGAGCAGTACTTC. Protein sequence: CASGVVPGDEQYF.

The chain employs TRBV7-9 and TRBJ1-2, with 8 bases aligning to TRBD1. The CDR3 has 13 amino acids. CDR1 is SEHNR, CDR2 FQNEAQ, per germline (reference sequence). V lost 11 bases, J lost 2 bases, and 7 bases stayed unmatched. DNA of the CDR3: TGTGCCTCCCAGGGGGCGCAGAACTATGGCTACACCTTC. It translates to CASQGAQNYGYTF.

The V and J genes are TRBV19 and TRBJ2-7; unclear D gene. V lost 5 bases to trimming and J lost 2 bases, with 13 bases between them. The CDR3 extends over 14 amino acids. Per germline, CDR1 LNHDA and CDR2 SQIVND (reference sequence). The CDR3 sequence: CASSGRLFPYEQYF. In DNA form, the CDR3 reads TGTGCCAGTAGTGGGCGCCTCTTTCCCTACGAGCAGTACTTC.

This chain connects TRBV28 to TRBJ2-7; weak D call: TRBD2 (5 bases). Germline V gives CDR1 MDHEN, CDR2 SYDVKM. This CDR3 contains 13 residues. V lost 3 bases, J lost 1 base, and 7 bases lay in between. This chain's CDR3 is CASSFEGSYEQYF. The CDR3 region has the DNA TGTGCCAGCAGTTTCGAGGGATCCTACGAGCAGTACTTC.

The chain carries TRBV5-1 and TRBJ2-7; TRBD1 aligns across 9 bases. The germline V gene encodes CDR1 SGHRS and CDR2 YFSETQ. The CDR3 totals 15 residues. The ends lost 4 bases at V and 5 bases at J; junction bases unmatched: 10. The DNA for the CDR3 is TGCGCCAGCAGCAACCCGGGACAGGGAGCCCACGAGCAGTACTTC. Translated: CASSNPGQGAHEQYF.

V usage is TRBV11-3 and J usage is TRBJ2-7; 10 bases align to TRBD2. CDR1 is SGHNT, CDR2 YENEEA, per germline. The length of the CDR3 is 13 residues. The V and J ends lost 3 bases and 6 bases, in that order; junction bases with no gene match: 2. CDR3 region: CASSLVAGGEQYF. In nucleotides, the CDR3 is TGTGCCAGCAGCTTGGTAGCGGGGGGCGAGCAGTACTTC.

The V call is TRBV4-3, the J call TRBJ2-3, with 8 bases matching TRBD2. Losses at the gene ends were 3 bases for V and 1 base for J; bases not matched to a gene: 0. Germline values: CDR1 LGHNA, CDR2 YSLEER. The CDR3 contains 14 residues. CDR3 sequence reads: CASSHGRGTDTQYF. DNA for the CDR3: TGCGCCAGCAGCCACGGGAGGGGCACAGATACGCAGTATTTT.

A few counts support this clone. This rearrangement joins TRBV28 to TRBJ2-7; D might be TRBD2 (5 bases). Germline CDR1 reads MDHEN; CDR2 reads SYDVKM. V gave up 3 bases and J gave up 0 bases, with 6 bases separating them. This CDR3 has 13 residues. CDR3 nucleotide sequence: TGTGCCAGCAGTTTCACTAGCTCCTACGAGCAGTACTTC. Its translation: CASSFTSSYEQYF.

The chain joins TRBV9 to TRBJ2-3; 8 bases line up with TRBD2. Trimming took 2 bases from V and 4 from J; bases not matched to a gene: 9. Germline V gene data show CDR1 as SGDLS and CDR2 as YYNGEE. The CDR3 sequence is 16 residues long. The CDR3 DNA reads as TGTGCCAGCAGCGTTTTCGATCCGGGGGGGCCAGATACGCAGTATTTT. Its translation: CASSVFDPGGPDTQYF. The full variable domain, completed using reference TRBV9 and TRBJ2-3, is DSGVTQTPKHLITATGQRVTLRCSPRSGDLSVYWYQQSLDQGLQFLIQYYNGEERAKGNILERFSAQQFPDLHSELNLSSLELGDSALYFCASSVFDPGGPDTQYFGPGTRLTVL.

The rearrangement joins TRBV7-8 to TRBJ1-5; 7 bases are a match to TRBD1. Trimming removed 5 bases from V and 3 bases from J; junction bases left unmatched: 7. CDR1 is SGHVS, CDR2 FQNEAQ, per germline. The CDR3 spans 15 residues. This chain's CDR3 is CASSPDRTLNQPQHF. CDR3 nucleotide sequence: TGTGCCAGCAGCCCGGACAGGACCCTCAATCAGCCCCAGCATTTT.

The rearrangement uses TRBV7-5 and TRBJ2-6; whether TRBD2, the table's D call, matches the DNA was not checked. TRBV7-5 is reported as a pseudogene. The CDR3 length is 14 residues. Written as DNA, the CDR3 is TGTGCCAGATCGGGGGGCGCTGGGGCCAACGTCCTGACTTTC. It specifies CARSGGAGANVLTF.

The rearrangement joins TRBV19 to TRBJ1-1; D not resolved. This CDR3 is built from 13 residues. The germline CDR1 and CDR2 sequences are LNHDA and SQIVND (reference sequence). V was pared by 5 bases and J by 4 bases, with 11 bases between. The CDR3 DNA reads as TGTGCCAGTAGTCAGAGAGGGCTCACTGAAGCTTTCTTT. As protein: CASSQRGLTEAFF.

The rearrangement uses TRBV28 and TRBJ1-2, with 8 bases aligning to TRBD1. The V and J ends lost 3 bases and 7 bases, in that order; junction bases with no gene match: 7. The CDR3 is 14 amino acids. Per germline, CDR1 MDHEN and CDR2 SYDVKM. The chain's CDR3 is CASSLVWTGSGYTF. The CDR3 region has the DNA TGTGCCAGCAGTTTGGTTTGGACAGGGTCTGGCTACACCTTC.

The V gene is TRBV28, the J gene TRBJ2-4, with TRBD2 identical over 12 bases. Germline CDR1 MDHEN, CDR2 SYDVKM. There are 17 residues in the CDR3. V gave up 5 bases and J gave up 5 bases; unmatched junction bases: 10. The CDR3 here is CASSTRLAGVSENIQYF. The CDR3 DNA is TGTGCCAGCAGTACCCGACTAGCGGGAGTATCGGAAAACATTCAGTACTTC.

The J gene is TRBJ2-7, the V gene TRBV28, with 7 bases fitting TRBD1. V dropped 5 bases and J dropped 1; count of bases not matched to a gene: 5. Germline assignment: CDR1 MDHEN and CDR2 SYDVKM. This CDR3 is 14 amino acids long. DNA of the CDR3: TGTGCCAGCAGTCCACGGGGACAGTCCTACGAGCAGTACTTC. It yields the protein CASSPRGQSYEQYF.

The chain recombines TRBV5-1 with TRBJ2-1; 10 nucleotides align to TRBD2. Trimming at V came to 9 bases and at J to 0 bases, leaving 12 bases not matched to a gene. Per germline, CDR1 SGHRS and CDR2 YFSETQ. The length of the CDR3 is 17 residues. The chain's CDR3 is CAKYRLAGANSYNEQFF. Written as DNA, the CDR3 is TGCGCCAAGTACCGGCTAGCGGGGGCCAACTCCTACAATGAGCAGTTCTTC. The whole variable domain, filled in from reference TRBV5-1 and TRBJ2-1, reads KAGVTQTPRYLIKTRGQQVTLSCSPISGHRSVSWYQQTPGQGLQFLFEYFSETQRNKGNFPGRFSGRQFSNSRSEMNVSTLELGDSALYLCAKYRLAGANSYNEQFFGPGTRLTVL.

The DNA for the CDR3 is TGTGCCAGCAGTGCAGGGGACACCGGGGAGCTGTTTTTT. Translated: CASSAGDTGELFF. The J gene is TRBJ2-2, the V gene TRBV6-4; a possible D gene is TRBD1 (6 bases). V lost 4 bases and J 3 bases, leaving 6 bases between the germline ends. The CDR3 has 13 amino acids. Germline V gene sequence: CDR1 MRHNA, CDR2 SNTAGT.

The CDR3 loop reads CASSEAGQAAGYTF. CDR3 in DNA: TGTGCCAGCAGTGAAGCGGGGCAGGCCGCTGGCTACACCTTC. The chain joins TRBV2 to TRBJ1-2; D might be TRBD1 (5 bases). The V end was cut by 0 bases, the J end by 7 bases, with 12 bases between. The CDR3 is 14 amino acids. In germline, CDR1 is SNHLY, CDR2 FYNNEI.

This chain uses TRBV5-8 with TRBJ1-5, with 12 bases aligning to TRBD1. The CDR3 covers 19 residues. Trimming removed 0 bases from V and 2 bases from J; junction bases left unmatched: 9. Germline V CDR1 and CDR2: SGHTS, YDEGEE. As DNA, the CDR3 is TGTGCCAGCAGCTTGGGTGGGACAGGGGGCCTTGTGGGCAATCAGCCCCAGCATTTT. It specifies CASSLGGTGGLVGNQPQHF.

The gene calls are TRBV7-9 and TRBJ2-1; 7 nucleotides match TRBD1. CDR3 length: 13 amino acids. Germline V gives CDR1 SEHNR, CDR2 FQNEAQ (reference sequence). Germline trimming cut 4 bases from V and 11 bases from J; bases unmatched to any gene: 8. This chain's CDR3 is CASSSPDRDQQFF. CDR3 DNA: TGTGCCAGCAGCTCCCCAGACAGGGACCAGCAGTTCTTC.